This T cell receptor (beta chain) emerged from a study of shared T cell receptors in the human thymus. With V trimmed by 0 bases and J by 0 bases, 5 bases remained unmatched. This CDR3 is built from 17 residues. Per the germline V gene, CDR1 is MNHEY and CDR2 is SMNVEV (reference sequence). Profiled with immunoSEQ multiplex PCR; TCRdb holds only in-frame clones, not every one. The sample lists hundreds of thousands of clones; 87% were seen once. The same data also went into a second study, on human thymus T cells. According to that study: Obtained as resections during corrective heart surgery, the thymus tissue was then studied. Apparent bias marked the V and J gene usage of thymic and blood repertoires.

This sequence joins TRBV27 and TRBJ2-5, with 9 bases fitting TRBD1. The receptor was derived from a boy in the first two years of life with a congenital heart defect. Material: thymocytes. DNA of the CDR3: TGTGCCAGCAGTTTATCTCAGGACAGGGGAGACCAAGAGACCCAGTACTTC. Translated: CASSLSQDRGDQETQYF.